This T cell receptor (beta chain) originates from a study of T cell responses to AZD1222 COVID-19 vaccine. For the study at large: Second doses at about 4 or about 12 weeks were pooled. The study's findings and limits: Following two doses of AZD1222, Spike-specific TCR breadth and depth rose. Mostly white British, mostly female donors; authors suggested clonal diversity may be underestimated. Repertoire sampling was restricted to post-peak T cell response timepoints.

Losses at the gene ends were 5 bases for V and 6 bases for J; bases not matched to a gene: 7. The CDR3 has 14 residues. The germline CDR1 and CDR2 sequences are LGHDT and YNNKEL (reference sequence). Profiled with immunoSEQ multiplex PCR; TCRdb holds only in-frame clones, not every one. The sample includes approximately 110,000 clones, around 86% of them seen just once. This clone appeared once. The antigen remains unidentified. V and J are TRBV3-1 (or the pseudogene TRBV3-2) and TRBJ2-4; TRBD1 aligns across 7 bases. The sequence derives from an adult in good health. The input for sequencing was peripheral blood, taken on day 0 of AZD1222 vaccination. The CDR3 DNA sequence: TGTGCCAGCAGCTCTGACAGGGTCCCAAACATTCAGTACTTC. Its protein is CASSSDRVPNIQYF.